Listed here is a single T cell receptor (beta chain). The sample comes from a study of blood T cell repertoires in COVID-19. Seattle-derived patients entered the study during active infection and were followed longitudinally. TCRdb's table, derived via immunoSEQ multiplex PCR, lists solely in-frame clones and lacks some. The sample yields some 140,000 clones, about 85% seen once. CDR3 size: 16 residues. With 4 bases removed from V and 1 base from J, the gap between germline ends came to 16 bases. Looked up from germline, CDR1 is SEHNR and CDR2 is FQNEAQ (reference sequence). The sequence came from a man between 60 and 70 years old with COVID-19, enrolled during active disease. Sample: peripheral blood. The chain employs TRBV7-9 and TRBJ1-1, with unresolved D. The CDR3 region has the DNA TGTGCCAGCAGCTCGTTTACCTCCGGGAAGAACACTGAAGCTTTCTTT. Translated, it gives CASSSFTSGKNTEAFF. Looking up the rest from reference TRBV7-9 and TRBJ1-1 gives the full variable domain: DTGVSQNPRHKITKRGQNVTFRCDPISEHNRLYWYRQTLGQGPEFLTYFQNEAQLEKSRLLSDRFSAERPKGSFSTLEIQRTEQGDSAMYLCASSSFTSGKNTEAFFGQGTRLTVV.